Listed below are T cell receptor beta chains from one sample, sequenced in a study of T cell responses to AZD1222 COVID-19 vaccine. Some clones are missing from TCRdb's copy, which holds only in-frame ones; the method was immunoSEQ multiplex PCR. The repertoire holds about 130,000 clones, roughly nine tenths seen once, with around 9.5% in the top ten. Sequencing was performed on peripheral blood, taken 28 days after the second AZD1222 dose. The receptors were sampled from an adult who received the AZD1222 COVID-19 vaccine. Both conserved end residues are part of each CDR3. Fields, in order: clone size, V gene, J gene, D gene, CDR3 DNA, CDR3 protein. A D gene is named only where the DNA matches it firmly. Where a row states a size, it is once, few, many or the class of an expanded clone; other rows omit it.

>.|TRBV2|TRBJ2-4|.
TGTGCCAGCGGGGGGAACGAGGTAAACATTCAGTACTTC
CASGGNEVNIQYF
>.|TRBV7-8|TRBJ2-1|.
TGTGCCAGCAGCTACAGGGACTCCTCCTACAATGAGCAGTTCTTC
CASSYRDSSYNEQFF
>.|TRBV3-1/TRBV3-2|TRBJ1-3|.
TGTGCCAGCAGCCCTCTGGACGCTGGAAACACCATATATTTT
CASSPLDAGNTIYF
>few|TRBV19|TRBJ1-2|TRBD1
TGTGCCAGTGACTCACTGCAGGGACAGGGAAGGTCTGGCTACACCTTC
CASDSLQGQGRSGYTF
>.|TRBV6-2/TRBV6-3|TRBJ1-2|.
TGTGCCAGCAGCCCGGGGTACAACTATGGCTACACCTTC
CASSPGYNYGYTF
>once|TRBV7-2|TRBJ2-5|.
TGTGCCAGCAGCTTATACAGGGTAGAAGAGACCCAGTACTTC
CASSLYRVEETQYF
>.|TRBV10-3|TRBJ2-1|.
TGTGCCATCAGTGAGGGGTGGGGTGAGCAGTTCTTC
CAISEGWGEQFF
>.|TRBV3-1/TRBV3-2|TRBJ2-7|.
TGTGCCAGCAGCCAAGCAGCAATAGGCGAGCAGTACTTC
CASSQAAIGEQYF
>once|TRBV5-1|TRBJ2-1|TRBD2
TGCGCCAGCAGCTTGGACGGGACTAGCGGGAATGAGCAGTTCTTC
CASSLDGTSGNEQFF
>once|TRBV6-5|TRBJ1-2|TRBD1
TGTGCCAGCAGTTCCCCCGTTGAGACAGGGGGCATGAGCTACACCTTC
CASSSPVETGGMSYTF
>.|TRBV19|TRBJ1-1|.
TGTGCCAGTAGTATGGCCCGTGAAGCTTTCTTT
CASSMAREAFF
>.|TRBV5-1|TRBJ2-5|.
TGCGCCAGCAGCTACCGAGTATACGAGACCCAGTACTTC
CASSYRVYETQYF
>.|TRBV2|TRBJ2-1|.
TGTGCCAGCAGTGGGGACGGGCAAAATGAGCAGTTCTTC
CASSGDGQNEQFF
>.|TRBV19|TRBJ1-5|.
TGTGCCAGTAGGACAGGTTCGGATCAGCCCCAGCATTTT
CASRTGSDQPQHF
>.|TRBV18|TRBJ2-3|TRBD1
TGTGCCAGCTCACCTTTCCCGGGACAGAGGAGCACAGATACGCAGTATTTT
CASSPFPGQRSTDTQYF
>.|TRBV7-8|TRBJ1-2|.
TGTGCCAGCAGCTTAGGAGTTTATGGCTACACCTTC
CASSLGVYGYTF
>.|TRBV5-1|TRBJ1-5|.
TGCGCCAGCATCTACCGGGAGGAGCGCTATAGCAATCAGCCCCAGCATTTT
CASIYREERYSNQPQHF
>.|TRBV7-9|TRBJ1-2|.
TGTGCCAGCAGCTTATGGGGGCGCGACTATGGCTACACCTTC
CASSLWGRDYGYTF
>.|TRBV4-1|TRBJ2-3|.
TGCGCCAGCAGCCAAGATGGTGGACGGGCGGATACGCAGTATTTT
CASSQDGGRADTQYF
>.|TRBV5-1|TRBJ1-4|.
TGCGCCAGCAGCACCGGCTTGACGGCAACTAATGAAAAACTGTTTTTT
CASSTGLTATNEKLFF
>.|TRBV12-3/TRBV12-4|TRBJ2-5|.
TGTGCCAGCAGTTCCTTTGGGCAAGAGACCCAGTACTTC
CASSSFGQETQYF
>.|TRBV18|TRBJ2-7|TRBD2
TGTGCCAGCTCACAGGGACTAGCGGAGGGCTACGAGCAGTACTTC
CASSQGLAEGYEQYF
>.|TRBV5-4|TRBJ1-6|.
TGTGCCAGCAGCTTGGGCAGGGGATATAATTCACCCCTCCACTTT
CASSLGRGYNSPLHF
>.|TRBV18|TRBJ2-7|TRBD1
TGTGCCAGCTCACCAGGGACAGGGGGCTACGAGCAGTACTTC
CASSPGTGGYEQYF
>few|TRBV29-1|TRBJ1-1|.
TGCAGCGTTGAAGGCCAAGAGGGAGCCGAAGCTTTCTTT
CSVEGQEGAEAFF
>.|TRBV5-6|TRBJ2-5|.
TGTGCCAGCAGCTTTCCTTCGAGGGAGACCCAGTACTTC
CASSFPSRETQYF
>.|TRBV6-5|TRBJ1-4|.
TGTGCCAGCAGTTACGGGCAGGGGACTAATGAAAAACTGTTTTTT
CASSYGQGTNEKLFF
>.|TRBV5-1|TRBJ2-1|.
TGCGCCAGCAGCCAAGGACTTGTTACCAGTGAGCAGTTCTTC
CASSQGLVTSEQFF
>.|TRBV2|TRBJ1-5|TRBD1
TGTGCCAGCAGTCTTGGACAGGGGGTTGTTGGCAATCAGCCCCAGCATTTT
CASSLGQGVVGNQPQHF
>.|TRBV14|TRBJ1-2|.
TGTGCCAGCAGCGTCTGGGAGTCAAACTATGGCTACACCTTC
CASSVWESNYGYTF
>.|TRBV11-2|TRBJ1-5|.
TGTGCCAGCAGCCCAGGGAATCAGCCCCAGCATTTT
CASSPGNQPQHF
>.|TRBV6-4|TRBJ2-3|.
TGTGCCAGCAGTGTCTCGGGTGGTGGAGATACGCAGTATTTT
CASSVSGGGDTQYF
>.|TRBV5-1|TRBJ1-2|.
TGCGCCAGCAGTCCCGCAGGGATCTATGGCTACACCTTC
CASSPAGIYGYTF
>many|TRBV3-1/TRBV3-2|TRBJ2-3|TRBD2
TGTGCCAGCAGCCAAGAAGTAGCGGGAGGTGCAGATACGCAGTATTTT
CASSQEVAGGADTQYF
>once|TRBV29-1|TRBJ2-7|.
TGCAGCGTGAAGAAGCCGCTGACCTACGAGCAGTACTTC
CSVKKPLTYEQYF
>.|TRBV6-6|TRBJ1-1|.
TGTGCCAGCAACGAAAACACTGAAGCTTTCTTT
CASNENTEAFF
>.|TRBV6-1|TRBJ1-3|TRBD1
TGTGCCAGCAGTGAATCCCCTCCGGGACAGGCGGGCGGAAACACCATATATTTT
CASSESPPGQAGGNTIYF
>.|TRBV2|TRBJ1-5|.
TGTGCCAGCAGTACCGACGCGAGCAATCAGCCCCAGCATTTT
CASSTDASNQPQHF
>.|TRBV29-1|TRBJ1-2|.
TGCAGCACCATTGGCGGGGATGGCGGCTACACCTTC
CSTIGGDGGYTF
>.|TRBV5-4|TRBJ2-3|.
TGTGCCAGCAGCTTGGGACGGAACGGACTAACAGATACGCAGTATTTT
CASSLGRNGLTDTQYF
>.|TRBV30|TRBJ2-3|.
TGTGCCTGGAGTGTCCAGGATAGCACAGATACGCAGTATTTT
CAWSVQDSTDTQYF
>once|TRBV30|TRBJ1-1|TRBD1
TGTGCCTGGAGCCCCAGGGGGCGCGACACTGAAGCTTTCTTT
CAWSPRGRDTEAFF
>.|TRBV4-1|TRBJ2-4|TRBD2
TGCGCCAGCAGCCACGACGGACTAGCAGTAAACATTCAGTACTTC
CASSHDGLAVNIQYF
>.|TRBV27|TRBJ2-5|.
TGTGCCAGCAGGACTCAGGGGTCGGCAGAGACCCAGTACTTC
CASRTQGSAETQYF
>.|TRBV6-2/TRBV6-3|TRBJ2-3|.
TGTGCCAGCAGACCTGGGCGGGGGCACTATACGCAGTATTTT
CASRPGRGHYTQYF
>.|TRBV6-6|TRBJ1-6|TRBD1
TGTGCCAGCCTAATGGACAGGGTGGGCTCACCCCTCCACTTT
CASLMDRVGSPLHF
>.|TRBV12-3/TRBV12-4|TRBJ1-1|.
TGTGCCAGCAGTTTAAAACAGGGTACTGAAGCTTTCTTT
CASSLKQGTEAFF